The next 16 T cell receptor beta chains were all read from a single sample in a study of tumor and adjacent non-tumor tissue in lung cancer. The template was RNA from unsorted bulk tissue. A modified ARM-PCR protocol with three rounds of nested PCR amplified TCRbeta. TCRdb reprocessed the multiplex PCR reads with MiXCR, giving one entry per CDR3 protein. The data contain 60,000 to 85,000 distinct CDR3 sequences, over 80% of them singletons. The sequenced sample consisted of lung tumor tissue. The receptors were sampled from a woman aged 45-65 years with non-small cell lung cancer.

V usage is TRBV29-1 and J usage is TRBJ2-3; perhaps TRBD2 as D (6 bases). The CDR3 extends over 16 amino acids. V lost 8 bases to trimming and J lost 2 bases, with 23 bases between them. Germline-derived CDR1 and CDR2 are SQVTM and ANQGSEA. The CDR3 region is CSTPGLRAGNTDTQYF. CDR3 bases: TGCAGCACTCCGGGACTCCGAGCGGGTAACACAGATACGCAGTATTTT.

Remarks on this clonotype: One end of the junction does not line up with germline, which may come from a read error. The J gene is TRBJ2-7, the V gene TRBV4-1; D possibly corresponds to TRBD2 (6 bases). CDR1 is MGHRA, CDR2 YSYEKL, per germline. The CDR3 is 14 amino acids. In nucleotides, the CDR3 is TGCGCCAGAAACCGAGAGGCCACTAGCTACGATCAGTACTTC. It translates to CARNREATSYDQYF.

This chain links TRBV11-3 with TRBJ2-1; 14 positions agree with TRBD2. J was trimmed by 10 bases and V by 10 bases; bases with no gene match: 15. There are 16 residues in the CDR3. From germline, CDR1 is SGHNT and CDR2 YENEEA. CDR3 DNA: TGTGCCAACAGTCTCGGACTAGCGGGAGGAGTTCGCGAGCAGTTCTTC. It translates to CANSLGLAGGVREQFF.

With regard to this clonotype: One base away lies a much larger clone, so this may be a sequencing read error. V is TRBV15 and J is TRBJ2-7, with D tentatively TRBD1 or TRBD2 (5 bases each). CDR1 and CDR2 from the germline V gene are LNHNV and YYDKDF (reference sequence). The CDR3 contains 12 residues. The CDR3 region has the DNA TGTGCCACCAGCATAGATATGGGACGCCAGGACTTC. Translation gives CATSIDMGRQDF.

Worth noting for this clonotype: The germline gene is not matched at one end of the junction; a read error may be the cause. The rearrangement uses TRBV29-1 and TRBJ1-2, with D maybe TRBD1 (5 bases). Germline V gene sequence: CDR1 SQVTM, CDR2 ANQGSEA. This CDR3 contains 11 residues. The CDR3 loop is CSSVSGYGYIF. The DNA of the CDR3 is TGCAGCAGTGTGTCAGGGTATGGCTACATCTTC.

This clonotype was picked up one time. At one end, the junction sequence differs from germline, possibly due to a read error. The chain is built from TRBV6-6 and TRBJ2-4, with D tentatively TRBD2 (6 bases). This CDR3 is built from 20 residues. Germline-derived CDR1 and CDR2 are MNHNY and SVGAGI (reference sequence). CDR3 in amino acids: CASSYSVGALADLAKNIRNF. DNA of the CDR3: TGTGCCAGCAGTTACTCAGTCGGGGCCTTAGCGGATCTAGCCAAAAACATTCGGAACTTC.

A remark on this clonotype: Because it lacks the conserved phenylalanine or tryptophan at the end, this CDR3 is likely a read error. V usage is TRBV12-3 or TRBV12-4 and J usage is TRBJ2-7; no firm D call. Trimming removed 6 bases at V and 0 bases at J, with 9 bases between. The CDR3 has 13 amino acids. The CDR3 loop is CASRQTDSYEQYI. The DNA for the CDR3 is TGTGCCAGCAGGCAAACAGACTCCTACGAGCAGTACATC.

This rearrangement joins TRBV20-1 to TRBJ2-7; no definite D call. The ends were cut back, 5 bases at V and 6 bases at J, with 23 bases in the middle. This CDR3 contains 15 residues. Germline assignment: CDR1 DFQATT and CDR2 SNEGSKA (reference sequence). The CDR3 DNA is TGCAGTGCTTCCGAAACGAGAGCCGATAATTCCGAGCAGTACTTC. It codes for CSASETRADNSEQYF.

On this clonotype: The junction departs from the called germline gene at one end, perhaps through a read error. The chain joins TRBV11-1 to TRBJ2-3; TRBD2 might be the D (5 bases). This CDR3 contains 16 residues. The germline V gene has CDR1 SGHAT and CDR2 FQDESV (reference sequence). The CDR3, as DNA: TGTGCCAGCAACTTAGAGGGTCGTGGTGGTACAGATACGCAGTATTTT. This translates into CASNLEGRGGTDTQYF.

V is TRBV6-6 and J is TRBJ2-7; D remains unclear. V lost 3 bases, J lost 5 bases, and 8 bases lay in between. The CDR3 length is 12 residues. Germline CDR1 and CDR2: MNHNY and SVGAGI (reference sequence). CDR3 residues: CASSYSTHEQYF. DNA of the CDR3: TGTGCCAGCAGTTATTCCACCCACGAGCAGTACTTC.

Concerning this clonotype itself: Sequence at one end of the junction differs from germline and may be a read error. V usage is TRBV29-1 and J usage is TRBJ2-3; 8 bases align to TRBD2. Per germline, CDR1 SQVTM and CDR2 ANQGSEA. The CDR3 has 12 amino acids. The CDR3 DNA sequence: TGCAGCGTCGGACTAGCTACAGATACGCAGTGTTTT. Translation gives CSVGLATDTQCF.

This clonotype was counted once. A junction end diverges from the germline sequence, so it may reflect a read error. In DNA form, the CDR3 reads TGTGCCACCAGTGATTCCCGACAGTTTTACGAGCGGTACTTC. It specifies CATSDSRQFYERYF. The chain recombines TRBV24-1 with TRBJ2-7; D might be TRBD1 (5 bases). CDR3 size: 14 residues. CDR1 and CDR2 (germline): KGHDR, SFDVKD.

DNA of the CDR3: TGTGCCAGCAGTTCTCGTGAGGGGGGGACCCAGTACTTC. Translation: CASSSREGGTQYF. J is TRBJ2-5 and V is TRBV12-3 or TRBV12-4, with D tentatively TRBD1 or TRBD2 (6 bases each). The CDR3 extends over 13 amino acids. V lost 4 bases and J lost 7, with 13 bases in between.

A single count supports this clonotype. At one end the junction does not follow the germline gene, possibly because of a read error. The CDR3 DNA sequence: TGCAGCGTTGTAAGGGGAGGGGCTGAAGCCCTCTTT. It translates to CSVVRGGAEALF. The genes are TRBV29-1 and TRBJ1-1, with a possible D match to TRBD1 (5 bases). CDR1 is SQVTM, CDR2 ANQGSEA, per germline. The CDR3 contains 12 residues.

A note on this clonotype: This may arise from a read error, as a much more abundant clone is one base away. The V gene is TRBV28, the J gene TRBJ1-1; D is possibly TRBD1 (5 bases). The CDR3 has 15 residues. Germline CDR1 is MDHEN and CDR2 is SYDVKM. In DNA form, the CDR3 reads TGTGTCAGCAGCCCGACGGGACGGAAGAACACTGAAGCTTTCTTT. Amino acids: CVSSPTGRKNTEAFF.

At least ten counts were recorded for this clonotype. The rearrangement uses TRBV15 and TRBJ2-7; D gene ambiguous. Trimming cost V 0 bases and J 2 bases, with 5 bases left between them. Germline CDR1 and CDR2: LNHNV and YYDKDF (reference sequence). The CDR3 loop spans 13 amino acids. CDR3: CATSRDPAYEQYF. In DNA, the CDR3 is TGTGCCACCAGCAGAGACCCAGCCTACGAGCAGTACTTC.